This T cell receptor beta chain was sequenced for a study of cytomegalovirus exposure and HLA in healthy donors. The CDR3 loop spans 17 amino acids. The J segment lost 0 bases and the V segment lost 3 bases, leaving 4 bases of the junction unmatched. CDR1 and CDR2 from the germline V gene are KGHSH and LQKENI. Researchers ran the PCR with 60 Vbeta and 13 Jbeta primers. The table came from immunoSEQ multiplex PCR; TCRdb's copy has only in-frame clones and leaves some out. Here the sample spans some 130,000 clones, less than 80% being singletons. This receptor was identified in a man between 35 and 55 years old in good health and CMV-seropositive. Sequenced sample: PBMCs. This chain connects TRBV18 to TRBJ2-2; 10 bases map to TRBD1. CDR3 in DNA: TGTGCCAGCTCACCCGACGGGACAGGGGCGAACACCGGGGAGCTGTTTTTT. It codes for CASSPDGTGANTGELFF.